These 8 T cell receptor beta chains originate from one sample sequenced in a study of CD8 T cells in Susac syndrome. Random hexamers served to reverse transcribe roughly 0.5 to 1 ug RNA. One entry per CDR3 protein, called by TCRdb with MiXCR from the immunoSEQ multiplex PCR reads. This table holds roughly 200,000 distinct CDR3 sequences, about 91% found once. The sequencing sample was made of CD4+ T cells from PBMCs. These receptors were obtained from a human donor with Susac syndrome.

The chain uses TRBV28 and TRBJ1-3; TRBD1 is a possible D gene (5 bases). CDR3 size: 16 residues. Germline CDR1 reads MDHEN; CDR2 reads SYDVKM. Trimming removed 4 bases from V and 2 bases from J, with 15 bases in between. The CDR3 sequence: CASSSPQGFTGNTIYF. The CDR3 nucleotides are TGTGCCAGCAGTTCCCCCCAGGGTTTTACTGGAAACACCATATATTTT.

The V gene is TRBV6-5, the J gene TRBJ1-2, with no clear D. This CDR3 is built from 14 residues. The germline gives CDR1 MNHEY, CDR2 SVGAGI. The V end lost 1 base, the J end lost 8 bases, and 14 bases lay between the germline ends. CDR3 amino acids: CASSYFKGSDGYTF. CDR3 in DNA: TGTGCCAGCAGTTACTTTAAAGGGTCCGACGGCTACACCTTC.

This CDR3 reads CSAVQTGGHGYTF. In DNA form, the CDR3 reads TGCAGTGCCGTACAAACAGGGGGCCATGGCTACACCTTC. The V gene is TRBV20-1, the J gene TRBJ1-2, with TRBD1 identical over 9 bases. Germline CDR1 is DFQATT and CDR2 is SNEGSKA (reference sequence). V dropped 6 bases and J dropped 6; count of bases not matched to a gene: 8. This CDR3 contains 13 residues.

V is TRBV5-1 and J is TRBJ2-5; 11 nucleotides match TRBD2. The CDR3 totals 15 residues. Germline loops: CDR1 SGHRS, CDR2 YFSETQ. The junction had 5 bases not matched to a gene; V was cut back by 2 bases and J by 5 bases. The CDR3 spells CASSFSGGAGETQYF. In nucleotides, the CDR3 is TGCGCCAGCAGCTTTAGCGGGGGGGCTGGGGAGACCCAGTACTTC.

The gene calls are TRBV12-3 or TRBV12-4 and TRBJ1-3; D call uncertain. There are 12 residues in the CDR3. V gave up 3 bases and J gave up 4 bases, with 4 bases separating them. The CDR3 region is CASSFQGNTIYF. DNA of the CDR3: TGTGCCAGCAGTTTTCAGGGAAACACCATATATTTT.

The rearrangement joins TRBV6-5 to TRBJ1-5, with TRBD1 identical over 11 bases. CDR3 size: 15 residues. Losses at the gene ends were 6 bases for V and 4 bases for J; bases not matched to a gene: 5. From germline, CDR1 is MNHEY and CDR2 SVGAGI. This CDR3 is CASSLGQGANQPQHF. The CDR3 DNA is TGTGCCAGCAGCCTCGGACAGGGGGCTAATCAGCCCCAGCATTTT.

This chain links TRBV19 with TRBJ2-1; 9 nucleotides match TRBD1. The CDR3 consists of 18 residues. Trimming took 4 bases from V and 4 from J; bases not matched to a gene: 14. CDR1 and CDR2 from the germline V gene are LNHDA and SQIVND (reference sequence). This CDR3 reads CASSTRRTGAGLYNEQFF. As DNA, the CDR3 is TGTGCCAGTAGTACCCGACGGACAGGGGCGGGTTTATACAATGAGCAGTTCTTC.

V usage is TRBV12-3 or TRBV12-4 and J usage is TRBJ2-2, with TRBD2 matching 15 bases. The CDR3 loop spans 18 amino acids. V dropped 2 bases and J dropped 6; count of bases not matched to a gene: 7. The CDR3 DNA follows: TGTGCCAGCAGTTTACCCAGGACTAGCGGGAGGGAAGCCGGGGAGCTGTTTTTT. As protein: CASSLPRTSGREAGELFF.